The rows below give T cell receptor beta chains drawn from one sample of a study of T cell responses to AZD1222 COVID-19 vaccine. Clones were read by immunoSEQ multiplex PCR, and TCRdb kept only the in-frame ones, dropping some. The table records some 99,000 clones, around nine tenths of them present only once. Source: peripheral blood, taken on day 0 of AZD1222 vaccination. All receptors come from an adult in good health. CDR3s include the opening cysteine and the closing phenylalanine or tryptophan. D genes are given only for firm matches. Clone size appears in some rows only: once, few, many, or a class for an expanded clone.

v_gene	d_gene	abundance	j_gene	CDR3nt	CDR3aa
TRBV7-9	.	once	TRBJ1-2	TGTGCCAGCAGCCGCCAAGGTGGGGCTAACTATGGCTACACCTTC	CASSRQGGANYGYTF
TRBV5-5	.	.	TRBJ1-3	TGTGCCAGCAGCTTGGGCGGGAAGACTGGAAACACCATATATTTT	CASSLGGKTGNTIYF
TRBV3-1/TRBV3-2	.	.	TRBJ2-2	TGTGCCAGCAGCCCCAGGGGGGCTAGGACCGGGGAGCTGTTTTTT	CASSPRGARTGELFF
TRBV10-3	.	few	TRBJ2-3	TGTGCCTCCCAACTACACGGGGGACCAGATACGCAGTATTTT	CASQLHGGPDTQYF
TRBV27	.	few	TRBJ2-4	TGTGCCAGCAGTTTATATCAAGGGTCTAGCGAGTTTGTGTTC	CASSLYQGSSEFVF
TRBV2	.	.	TRBJ2-7	TGTGCCAGCAGTGCACCGGACAGAAACTACGAGCAGTACTTC	CASSAPDRNYEQYF
TRBV12-3/TRBV12-4	.	.	TRBJ1-3	TGTGCCAGCAGTTTAGTGGGGAACACCATATATTTT	CASSLVGNTIYF
TRBV11-2	TRBD2	.	TRBJ2-3	TGTGCCAGCAGCCCCGGGACTAGCGGATTCACAGATACGCAGTATTTT	CASSPGTSGFTDTQYF
TRBV27	TRBD1	.	TRBJ2-7	TGTGCCAGCAGTTTATTTGGGACAGGGAACTACGAGCAGTACTTC	CASSLFGTGNYEQYF
TRBV6-6	.	.	TRBJ1-1	TGTGCCAGCAGTCCCGGACACCCCGGAGCTTTCTTT	CASSPGHPGAFF
TRBV6-2/TRBV6-3	TRBD1	.	TRBJ1-6	TGTGCCAGCAGCCGCGGACAGGGGTTAGGAATTAGCTCACCCCTCCACTTT	CASSRGQGLGISSPLHF
TRBV15	.	.	TRBJ2-7	TGTGCCACCAGCAGAGATTTCGGTTTAAATGGAGGGAGACAGTTCTCCTACGAGCAGTACTTC	CATSRDFGLNGGRQFSYEQYF
TRBV7-2	TRBD2	.	TRBJ2-3	TGTGCCAGCAGCTTGGAGGTGGCTAGCGGGAGAGATACGCAGTATTTT	CASSLEVASGRDTQYF
TRBV12-1	.	.	TRBJ1-6	TGTGCCTGCAGCGGGACTCAATCCTATAATTCACCCCTCCACTTT	CACSGTQSYNSPLHF
TRBV15	TRBD1	.	TRBJ1-1	TGTGCCACCAGCTACGGACAGGGTGCCACTGAAGCTTTCTTT	CATSYGQGATEAFF
TRBV5-1	.	.	TRBJ1-5	TGCGCCAGCAGCTTAACCCTGAATCAGCCCCAGCATTTT	CASSLTLNQPQHF
TRBV18	TRBD1	few	TRBJ2-1	TGTGCCAGCTCACCACAGACAGGGAGCAATGAGCAGTTCTTC	CASSPQTGSNEQFF